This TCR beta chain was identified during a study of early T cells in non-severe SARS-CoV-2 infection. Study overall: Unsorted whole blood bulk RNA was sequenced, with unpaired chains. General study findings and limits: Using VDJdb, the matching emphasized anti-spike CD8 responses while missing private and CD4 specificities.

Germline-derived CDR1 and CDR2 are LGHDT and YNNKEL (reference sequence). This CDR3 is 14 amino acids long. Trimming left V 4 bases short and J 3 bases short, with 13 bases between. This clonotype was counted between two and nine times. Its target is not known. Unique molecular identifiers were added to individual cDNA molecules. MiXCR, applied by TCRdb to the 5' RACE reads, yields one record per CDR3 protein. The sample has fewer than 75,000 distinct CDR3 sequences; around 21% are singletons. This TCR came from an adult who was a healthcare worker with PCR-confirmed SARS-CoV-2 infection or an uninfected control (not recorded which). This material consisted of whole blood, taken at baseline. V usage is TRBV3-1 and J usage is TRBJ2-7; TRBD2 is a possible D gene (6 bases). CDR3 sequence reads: CASSLSEGSYEQYF. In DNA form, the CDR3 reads TGTGCCAGCAGCCTATCGGAGGGTAGCTACGAGCAGTACTTC.